This TCR beta chain stems from a study of T cells in Graves' hyperthyroidism and ophthalmopathy (dated by TCRdb to between 2018 and 2021). Background for the entire study: To identify distinguishing TCR V-J signatures, a discovery cohort of about 100 patients was used, comprising 43 with Graves' ophthalmopathy and around 57 with stable Graves' hyperthyroidism. An independent validation cohort of around 19 hyperthyroidism patients and about 16 patients who later progressed to ophthalmopathy tested prospective prediction of ophthalmopathy. The roughly 100 discovery patients were randomly divided into training and test sets at a 7:3 ratio. In addition, the study compared T-cell repertoires in thyroid tissue and in blood from roughly 6 Graves' hyperthyroidism patients. After sampling, hyperthyroidism patients received methimazole starting at 30 mg daily, and ophthalmopathy patients received high-dose intravenous methylprednisolone. The paper describes TCR Vbeta CDR3 sequencing of around 140 peripheral blood samples, made up of 43 ophthalmopathy patients, 70 to 80 hyperthyroidism patients and about 17 progressor patients. Study-wide conclusions, independent of this receptor: In validation, the model predicted progression to ophthalmopathy a median of around 6.5 months before onset, with roughly 68% sensitivity and 72.22% specificity. Sample size was not statistically predetermined, and investigators were not blinded to group allocation. Most expanded thyroid clonotypes (frequency above 0.001) were also detected in blood, suggesting blood repertoires may reflect thyroid immune responses. A 13 V-J signature model separated ophthalmopathy from stable hyperthyroidism, with 87.88% sensitivity and roughly 82% specificity in cross-validation and 80%/75% in testing.

The TCR beta CDR3 regions were amplified from RNA transcripts. The first round of RT-PCR for the TCR CDR3 was performed with the HTBI primer set and the Qiagen OneStep RT-PCR kit. Libraries were constructed in a second round of multiplex PCR, after which size selection and purification were performed. Paired-end sequencing of the libraries was performed with 100 bp reads on an Illumina HiSeq2000. From the authors' description of their analysis: Raw data were processed with SOAPnuke, discarding reads with adapters, uncalled bases, mean Phred below 15, or no exact constant-primer or identifier match. COPE v1.2.5 was used to merge the high-quality paired reads, and each unique nucleotide sequence was defined as a clonotype. MiTCR v1.1 was used to align the clonotypes against IMGT TRBV, TRBD and TRBJ reference segments. Analysis was restricted to V-J combinations with a frequency above 0.0001, which covered approximately 99% of repertoires. The TCS score was defined as the ratio of F50 (clonal expansion) to E x V (chaos), calculated using BLOSUM62-based TCRdist between CDR3 peptides within each V-J. Welch's t-statistics and random forest reduced just over 500 V-J features to some 14, which were used in a naive Bayes classifier (R e1071). Thyroid-blood repertoire similarity was quantified with the Morisita-Horn index. In TCRdb, the public reads were trimmed at Q25 with fastp and aligned with MiXCR, with productive beta chains retained. Rows with a matching CDR3 protein are joined into one entry that keeps the most common DNA and genes. These V and J calls are TCRdb output, not the study's own analysis. Within this sample are roughly 500,000 distinct CDR3 sequences, with 40% to 50% of them counted one time only. Around 44% of the sample rests with the top ten.

CDR1 and CDR2 (SGDLS, YYNGEE) derive from the germline V gene. The CDR3 numbers 15 residues from cysteine through phenylalanine. The read is trimmed to its CDR3 DNA, 45 bases read in frame from base 1. Germline trimming amounts to 5 bases on V and 4 bases on J, with 10 as the count of junction bases outside the gene matches. In the case of this clonotype: It lacks a known antigen. Per-base quality was not reported, and no clone a single base away is much larger than it.

Any patient with an uncontrolled infection, another autoimmune disease, pregnancy or lactation was excluded. Diagnoses relied on clinical symptoms, serum thyroxine and TRAb, thyroid ultrasound and orbital computed tomography. Trizol reagent was used to extract total RNA, and RNA quality was then checked on an Agilent 2100 Bioanalyzer. The receptor's source is an adult woman with Graves' disease, either hyperthyroidism or ophthalmopathy (not recorded which). The sequenced sample was peripheral blood or thyroid tissue (not recorded which). This chain joins TRBV9 to TRBJ2-5; 8 nucleotides in the junction match TRBD2. This receptor has the CDR3 CASSDGSGTVETQYF. The DNA is as follows: TGTGCCAGCAGTGATGGTAGCGGGACGGTAGAGACCCAGTACTTC.